The clone carrying this T cell receptor (beta chain) came up many times. The CDR3 extends over 15 amino acids. Per germline, CDR1 SEHNR and CDR2 FQNEAQ (reference sequence). Losses at the gene ends were 8 bases for V and 5 bases for J; bases not matched to a gene: 10. The authors made TCR beta libraries by quantitative 5'-RACE with molecular barcodes. TCRdb reanalysed the 5' RACE reads using MiXCR and keeps one entry per CDR3 protein. The sample consists of approximately 250,000 distinct CDR3 sequences, 8% to 11% of them appearing once. These data come from a study of CD8 T cells in ankylosing spondylitis.

The specimen sequenced was blood, either unsorted or a sorted T cell fraction (not recorded which). This sequence was found in a male donor with ankylosing spondylitis or in good health (not recorded which). This chain links TRBV7-9 with TRBJ2-3, with 10 nucleotides matching TRBD2. The CDR3 loop reads CASRPSGGAIDTQYF. CDR3 nucleotide sequence: TGTGCCAGCCGGCCGAGCGGGGGGGCTATAGATACGCAGTATTTT.